This T cell receptor (beta chain) was obtained from a study of molecular identifiers for immune sequencing clone quantification. Previously described methods and listed TCR primers were used for bulk TCR libraries. TCRdb fed the PCR reads into MiXCR, producing one record per CDR3 protein. The table lists 90,000 or so distinct CDR3 sequences, around a quarter of them singletons, with approximately 0.78% in the top ten. Notes on the study in general: Highly expanded clone sizes could be underestimated through barcode sharing by identical TCR molecules.

Between about 19,000 and 1,100,000 sorted cells, with 10%, 30% or 50% RNA, yielded naive CD8 libraries. In its sample, this clonotype was seen a few times. Antigen unknown. V dropped 10 bases and J dropped 6; count of bases not matched to a gene: 14. Germline CDR1 reads LNHDA; CDR2 reads SQIVND (reference sequence). The CDR3 covers 15 residues. The rearrangement uses TRBV19 and TRBJ2-1; TRBD2 matches 8 bases. The sequence came from a human donor in good health. Some libraries in this study had Jurkat cell RNA spiked in. Material: naive CD8+ T cells from blood, with Jurkat cell RNA spiked in. The subset here: FACS-sorted CD8+CD4-CCR7+CD45RA+ naive T cells. The CDR3 DNA is TGTGCCACTACAACCGGGACTAGGGGTACCAATGAGCAGTTCTTC. Its translation: CATTTGTRGTNEQFF.